This T cell receptor (beta chain) comes out of a study of brain T cells in children with intractable seizures. Study-level results: Absence of clones before surgery may stem from lower sequencing depth.

Regarding this clone: What it recognizes is unknown.

Time point given: blood from clinic visit 5 months post-surgery; TSC patient then seizure free. Surgery cases with the highest brain T cell transcript signatures were chosen for sequencing. Clones were sequenced by immunoSEQ multiplex PCR, and TCRdb holds only the in-frame ones, with some missing. Of 340,000 or so clones in the sample, 93% were seen once. This CDR3 region has 13 residues. V lost 2 bases, J lost 3 bases, and 7 bases lay in between. From germline, CDR1 is SQVTM and CDR2 ANQGSEA. Sequenced material: peripheral blood, taken about 5 months after surgery. The chain carries TRBV29-1 and TRBJ2-2, with D unclear. The sequence was collected from a boy younger than two with tuberous sclerosis and intractable seizures. As DNA, the CDR3 is TGCAGCGTTGAAACCGCCCACACCGGGGAGCTGTTTTTT. Its protein product is CSVETAHTGELFF.